This T cell receptor beta chain was found in a study of OX40 agonist ivuxolimab in advanced cancers. TCRdb's table, derived via immunoSEQ multiplex PCR, lists solely in-frame clones and lacks some. The sample gives approximately 76,000 clones, about 93% of which show up once; 5.5% to 7% is in the top ten. This CDR3 spans 11 amino acids. CDR1 SGHRS and CDR2 YFSETQ come from the germline V gene. The V end was cut by 5 bases, the J end by 12 bases, with 12 bases between. This receptor was obtained from an adult with an advanced solid tumor such as melanoma, head and neck, liver or kidney cancer. The gene calls are TRBV5-1 and TRBJ2-4, with a tentative D call TRBD2 (5 bases). Sequenced material: CD4+ or CD8+ T cells sorted from blood, taken in a trial of the OX40 agonist ivuxolimab. CDR3 amino acids: CASSYGLYQYF. In DNA form, the CDR3 reads TGCGCCAGCAGTTATGGACTCTATCAGTACTTC.